What follows are 26 T cell receptor beta chains derived from one specimen sequenced in a study of blood T cell repertoires in COVID-19. The table came from immunoSEQ multiplex PCR; TCRdb's copy has only in-frame clones and leaves some out. The sample consists of about 60,000 clones, approximately 85% of them appearing once. The sample comprised peripheral blood. The receptors stem from a human donor in a cohort sampled during active COVID-19.

The rearrangement links TRBV27 to TRBJ1-2, with D hard to call. Between the trimmed V and J ends, which lost 2 bases and 7 bases, there was a span of 14 bases. The CDR3 has 14 amino acids. Germline V gene sequence: CDR1 MNHEY, CDR2 SMNVEV (reference sequence). In DNA form, the CDR3 reads TGTGCCAGCAGTTTAATATCGGGTTCTACTGGCTACACCTTC. This gives the protein CASSLISGSTGYTF.

The genes are TRBV5-1 and TRBJ1-5; 10 nucleotides agree with TRBD1. The ends lost 3 bases at V and 0 bases at J; junction bases unmatched: 9. Germline-derived CDR1 and CDR2 are SGHRS and YFSETQ. This CDR3 is 18 amino acids long. This CDR3 reads CASSSGTGEPYSNQPQHF. The CDR3 region has the DNA TGCGCCAGCAGCTCCGGGACAGGGGAGCCCTATAGCAATCAGCCCCAGCATTTT.

This rearrangement joins TRBV28 to TRBJ2-2; unclear D gene. This CDR3 contains 11 residues. The V gene lost 9 bases and the J gene lost 1 base, with 3 bases spanning the gap. Germline V gene sequence: CDR1 MDHEN, CDR2 SYDVKM. CDR3 in amino acids: CASKNTGELFF. The CDR3 DNA follows: TGTGCCAGTAAGAACACCGGGGAGCTGTTTTTT.

The J gene is TRBJ2-1, the V gene TRBV6-5; TRBD1 matches 8 bases. The CDR3 length is 14 residues. CDR1 MNHEY and CDR2 SVGAGI come from the germline V gene. The junction had 3 bases not matched to a gene; V was cut back by 6 bases and J by 2 bases. The CDR3 spells CASRGTGPYNEQFF. The DNA of the CDR3 is TGTGCCAGCAGGGGGACAGGCCCCTACAATGAGCAGTTCTTC.

The DNA of the CDR3 is TGTGCCACCAGCAGAGGGACAGGGAGGTTGCAGACCCAGTACTTC. Translated: CATSRGTGRLQTQYF. The chain recombines TRBV15 with TRBJ2-5; TRBD1 matches at 8 bases. This CDR3 comprises 15 residues. Germline CDR1 reads LNHNV; CDR2 reads YYDKDF (reference sequence). V lost 1 base and J lost 6; bases outside the gene matches: 7.

V gene TRBV28 combines with J gene TRBJ2-7; 10 nucleotides align to TRBD1. Germline assignment: CDR1 MDHEN and CDR2 SYDVKM. J gave up 4 bases and V 6 bases, and 12 bases lay outside the gene matches. This CDR3 has 16 residues. CDR3 DNA: TGTGCCAGCAGGCCACGGCCTGGGACAGGGGCTTACGAGCAGTACTTC. Protein sequence: CASRPRPGTGAYEQYF.

This clone was counted a single time. The chain couples TRBV6-5 to TRBJ2-7; 7 bases are shared with TRBD1. The germline V gene has CDR1 MNHEY and CDR2 SVGAGI. This CDR3 region has 13 residues. The ends lost 5 bases at V and 1 base at J; junction bases unmatched: 2. The CDR3 region has the DNA TGTGCCAGCAGTAACAGGGGTTCCTACGAGCAGTACTTC. Residues: CASSNRGSYEQYF.

The V gene is TRBV10-2, the J gene TRBJ1-3; D gene uncertain. CDR1 and CDR2 from the germline V gene are WSHSY and SAAADI. The length of the CDR3 is 13 residues. Trimming cost V 6 bases and J 1 base, with 7 bases left between them. CDR3 coding DNA: TGCGCCAGCAGCGAACAGTCTGGAAACACCATATATTTT. Amino acids: CASSEQSGNTIYF.

V usage is TRBV5-1 and J usage is TRBJ1-5, with D maybe TRBD1 (5 bases). Trimming took off 4 bases at V and 6 bases at J, with 20 bases between the two ends. CDR3 size: 16 residues. Per germline, CDR1 SGHRS and CDR2 YFSETQ. CDR3 sequence reads: CASSPMGRGVGQPQHF. CDR3 nucleotide sequence: TGCGCCAGCAGCCCCATGGGGCGCGGGGTGGGTCAGCCCCAGCATTTT.

This clone was seen a single time. V is TRBV2 and J is TRBJ2-1, with a possible D match to TRBD1 (6 bases). The V gene's germline CDR1 is SNHLY and CDR2 FYNNEI. The CDR3 runs to 20 residues. V was pared by 5 bases and J by 4 bases, with 30 bases between. CDR3: CASSFQINRDKRNLYNEQFF. DNA for the CDR3: TGTGCCAGCAGTTTCCAGATAAACAGGGACAAAAGAAATTTATACAATGAGCAGTTCTTC. Looking up the rest from reference TRBV2 and TRBJ2-1 gives the full variable domain: EPEVTQTPSHQVTQMGQEVILRCVPISNHLYFYWYRQILGQKVEFLVSFYNNEISEKSEIFDDQFSVERPDGSNFTLKIRSTKLEDSAMYFCASSFQINRDKRNLYNEQFFGPGTRLTVL.

This clone was recorded once. The chain couples TRBV15 to TRBJ2-2, with D perhaps TRBD1 (5 bases). The V and J ends lost 0 bases and 1 base respectively, with 12 bases between them. CDR3 length equals 17 residues. Per germline, CDR1 LNHNV and CDR2 YYDKDF (reference sequence). The CDR3 DNA reads TGTGCCACCAGCAGAGATCCACCTGACAGGAACACCGGGGAGCTGTTTTTT. It specifies CATSRDPPDRNTGELFF.

This sequence joins TRBV2 and TRBJ2-1; 8 nucleotides line up with TRBD1. The germline gives CDR1 SNHLY, CDR2 FYNNEI. CDR3 length equals 15 residues. V shed 5 bases, J shed 3 bases, and the junction held 6 bases outside the gene matches. CDR3 protein: CASSPDRGHYNEQFF. For the CDR3, the DNA is TGTGCCAGCAGTCCTGACAGGGGCCACTACAATGAGCAGTTCTTC.

The chain carries TRBV3-1 (or the pseudogene TRBV3-2) and TRBJ2-5; D uncertain. Germline V gene lookup returns CDR1 LGHDT and CDR2 YNNKEL (reference sequence). The ends were cut back, 0 bases at V and 1 base at J, with 3 bases in the middle. This CDR3 contains 13 residues. Here the CDR3 reads CASSQDSQETQYF. In nucleotides, the CDR3 is TGTGCCAGCAGCCAAGACAGCCAAGAGACCCAGTACTTC.

The chain employs TRBV5-1 and TRBJ2-1; no definite D call. V dropped 3 bases and J dropped 6 bases, with 7 bases sitting between them. This CDR3 spans 12 amino acids. Germline V gene data show CDR1 as SGHRS and CDR2 as YFSETQ. The CDR3 spells CASSWSGNEQFF. Written as DNA, the CDR3 is TGCGCCAGCAGCTGGAGTGGCAATGAGCAGTTCTTC.

This chain connects TRBV7-9 to TRBJ1-4; 9 nucleotides match TRBD1. J lost 8 bases, V lost 3 bases, and 4 bases had no gene match. CDR3 length: 14 amino acids. CDR1 is SEHNR, CDR2 FQNEAQ, per germline (reference sequence). The CDR3 protein is CASSFGQGWEKLFF. The CDR3 coding sequence is TGTGCCAGCAGCTTCGGACAGGGGTGGGAAAAACTGTTTTTT.

The CDR3 protein is CASSLVTGSGNTIYF. CDR3 bases: TGTGCCAGCAGCCTGGTTACAGGCTCTGGAAACACCATATATTTT. The chain has TRBV7-2 and TRBJ1-3; D perhaps matches TRBD1 (5 bases). Trimming cost V 5 bases and J 0 bases, with 11 bases left between them. Germline values: CDR1 SGHTA, CDR2 FQGNSA. The CDR3 extends over 15 amino acids. Drawing the rest from reference TRBV7-2 and TRBJ1-3, the complete variable domain is GAGVSQSPSNKVTEKGKDVELRCDPISGHTALYWYRQSLGQGLEFLIYFQGNSAPDKSGLPSDRFSAERTGGSVSTLTIQRTQQEDSAVYLCASSLVTGSGNTIYFGEGSWLTVV.

The chain has TRBV9 and TRBJ1-3; D is unclear. V lost 2 bases, J lost 1 base, and 10 bases lay in between. The germline gives CDR1 SGDLS, CDR2 YYNGEE. This CDR3 is 15 amino acids long. CDR3 sequence: CASSVRGQSGNTIYF. The CDR3, as DNA: TGTGCCAGCAGCGTTCGGGGTCAGTCTGGAAACACCATATATTTT.

This clone appeared once. V gene TRBV6-2 or TRBV6-3 combines with J gene TRBJ2-2, with D unclear. Germline V lookup: CDR1 MNHEY, CDR2 SVGEGT. CDR3 size: 14 residues. The V end was cut by 0 bases, the J end by 7 bases, with 9 bases between. The CDR3 here is CASSYSSRGGELFF. CDR3 bases: TGTGCCAGCAGTTACTCAAGCCGAGGCGGGGAGCTGTTTTTT.

The CDR3 DNA follows: TGCGCCAGCAGTGCGGGGGACAGGGGTGCCCACACCTTC. Its protein is CASSAGDRGAHTF. The genes are TRBV10-1 and TRBJ1-2; 10 bases line up with TRBD1. Germline assignment: CDR1 WNHNN and CDR2 SYGVQD (reference sequence). The CDR3 consists of 13 residues. V was pared by 4 bases and J by 12 bases, with 8 bases of the junction left unmatched.

The chain joins TRBV5-1 to TRBJ1-1; TRBD1 agrees at 7 bases. Germline loops: CDR1 SGHRS, CDR2 YFSETQ. The ends lost 4 bases at V and 1 base at J; junction bases unmatched: 4. CDR3 size: 14 residues. The CDR3 DNA reads as TGCGCCAGCAGCCCCGGGACAGAGAACACTGAAGCTTTCTTT. It specifies CASSPGTENTEAFF.

This clone has just one count. J is TRBJ1-2 and V is TRBV12-3 or TRBV12-4; 10 bases map to TRBD1. The ends lost 5 bases at V and 8 bases at J; junction bases unmatched: 5. The CDR3 runs 13 residues. CDR3 nucleotide sequence: TGTGCCAGCAGTAAGACAGGGGGCATAGGCTACACCTTC. Amino acid sequence: CASSKTGGIGYTF.

The J gene is TRBJ2-4, the V gene TRBV30; 9 bases line up with TRBD1. The trim removed 5 bases at V and 1 base at J, leaving 6 bases unmatched. From germline, CDR1 is GTSNPN and CDR2 SVGIG (reference sequence). This CDR3 is built from 15 residues. CDR3 loop: CAWGGQGRAKNIQYF. The CDR3 DNA is TGTGCCTGGGGGGGACAGGGAAGGGCCAAAAACATTCAGTACTTC.

The chain employs TRBV4-2 and TRBJ2-7, with D tentatively TRBD1 (5 bases). The CDR3 is 14 amino acids. The ends were cut back, 3 bases at V and 3 bases at J, with 12 bases in the middle. Germline CDR1 and CDR2: LGHNA and YNFKEQ. The DNA of the CDR3 is TGTGCCAGCAGCCACTCGACACAGGTCTACGAGCAGTACTTC. Protein: CASSHSTQVYEQYF.

This rearrangement joins TRBV5-4 to TRBJ2-3, with 11 nucleotides matching TRBD1. CDR3 size: 16 residues. Germline V gene data show CDR1 as SGHNT and CDR2 as YYREEE (reference sequence). V was pared by 2 bases and J by 3 bases, with 5 bases of the junction left unmatched. In DNA form, the CDR3 reads TGTGCCAGCAGCTTCCGGACAGGGGGCGCGACAGATACGCAGTATTTT. It is translated as CASSFRTGGATDTQYF.

This chain connects TRBV5-1 to TRBJ1-2; the match to TRBD1 covers 7 bases. V lost 0 bases, J lost 2 bases, and 7 bases stayed unmatched. Germline V gene sequence: CDR1 SGHRS, CDR2 YFSETQ. The CDR3 is 16 amino acids. In DNA, the CDR3 is TGCGCCAGCAGCTTGGGACAGGGCCCTTACAACTATGGCTACACCTTC. Protein sequence: CASSLGQGPYNYGYTF.

The chain links TRBV6-5 to TRBJ2-1; D perhaps matches TRBD2 (5 bases). The V gene lost 5 bases and the J gene lost 6 bases, with 11 bases spanning the gap. Germline V lookup: CDR1 MNHEY, CDR2 SVGAGI. There are 13 residues in the CDR3. The CDR3 sequence: CASSRRGPNEQFF. CDR3 nucleotide sequence: TGTGCCAGCAGTCGCCGGGGTCCCAATGAGCAGTTCTTC.